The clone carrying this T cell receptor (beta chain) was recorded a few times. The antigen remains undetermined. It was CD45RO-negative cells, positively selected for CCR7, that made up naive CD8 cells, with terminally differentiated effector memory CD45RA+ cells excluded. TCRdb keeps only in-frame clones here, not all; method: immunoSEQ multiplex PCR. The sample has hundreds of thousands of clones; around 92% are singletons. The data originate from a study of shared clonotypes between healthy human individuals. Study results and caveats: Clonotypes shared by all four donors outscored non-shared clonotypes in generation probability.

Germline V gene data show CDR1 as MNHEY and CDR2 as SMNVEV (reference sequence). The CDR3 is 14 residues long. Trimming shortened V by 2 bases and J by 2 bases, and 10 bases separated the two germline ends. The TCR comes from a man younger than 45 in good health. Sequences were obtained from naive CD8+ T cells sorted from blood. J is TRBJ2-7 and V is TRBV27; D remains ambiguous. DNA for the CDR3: TGTGCCAGCAGTTTAGCAGGCTCCCCCTACGAGCAGTACTTC. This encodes CASSLAGSPYEQYF.